This record looks at one T cell receptor beta chain sequence and its context. As yet, its antigen is unknown. The protocol was immunoSEQ multiplex PCR, while the TCRdb copy is restricted to in-frame clones and leaves out a portion. The data show around 5,000 clones, less than 2% seen once. A marrow graft followed busulfan-fludarabine conditioning, with cyclophosphamide on days +3 and +4. This entry belongs to a study of T cells after posttransplantation cyclophosphamide. Whole-study results and caveats: Blood and skin or GI T cell repertoires showed limited TRB overlap. Donor CD8+ memory clones often dominated recipient blood repertoires at later times. After PTCy, TRB diversity resembled that of CNI/methotrexate controls.

The CDR3 is made up of 12 amino acids. Germline loops: CDR1 SEHNR, CDR2 FQNEAQ (reference sequence). The germline V and J ends were trimmed by 1 base and 5 bases, with 6 bases remaining between them. Sequencing used PBMCs, obtained about 230 days after a stem cell transplant with posttransplant cyclophosphamide. The rearrangement joins TRBV7-9 to TRBJ2-7; no clear D gene. This receptor was identified in a male patient between 25 and 40 years old who received an allogeneic stem cell transplant from a related donor, was CMV-positive, and had no GVHD. T cells may partly derive from the graft donor. The CDR3 protein is CASSLVAHEQYF. CDR3 in DNA: TGTGCCAGCAGCTTAGTGGCCCACGAGCAGTACTTC.